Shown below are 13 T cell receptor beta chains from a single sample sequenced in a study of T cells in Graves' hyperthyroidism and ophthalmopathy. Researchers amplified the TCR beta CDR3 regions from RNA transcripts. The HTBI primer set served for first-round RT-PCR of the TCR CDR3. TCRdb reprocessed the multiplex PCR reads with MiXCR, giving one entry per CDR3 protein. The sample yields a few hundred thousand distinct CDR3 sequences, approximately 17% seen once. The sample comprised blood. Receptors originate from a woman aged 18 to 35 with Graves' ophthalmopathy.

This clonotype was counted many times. CDR3 sequence reads: CASSEAGTGYGYTF. In DNA form, the CDR3 reads TGTGCCAGCAGTGAAGCGGGGACAGGCTATGGCTACACCTTC. This chain connects TRBV6-1 to TRBJ1-2, with TRBD1 matching over 8 bases. Germline V gene lookup returns CDR1 MNHNS and CDR2 SASEGT. CDR3 length equals 14 residues. Germline trimming cut 0 bases from V and 4 bases from J; bases unmatched to any gene: 1.

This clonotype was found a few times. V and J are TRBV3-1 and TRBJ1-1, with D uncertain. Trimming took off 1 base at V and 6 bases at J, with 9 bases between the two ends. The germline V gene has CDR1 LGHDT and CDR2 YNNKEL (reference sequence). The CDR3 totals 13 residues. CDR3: CASSQGTPPEAFF. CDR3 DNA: TGTGCCAGCAGCCAAGGAACCCCTCCTGAAGCTTTCTTT.

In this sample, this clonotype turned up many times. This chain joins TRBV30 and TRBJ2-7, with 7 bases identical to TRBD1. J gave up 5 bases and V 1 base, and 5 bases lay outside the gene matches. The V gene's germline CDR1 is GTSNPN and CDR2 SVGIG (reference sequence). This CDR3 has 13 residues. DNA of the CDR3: TGTGCCTGGAGTGAAACAGGGGCGGACGAGCAGTACTTC. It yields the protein CAWSETGADEQYF. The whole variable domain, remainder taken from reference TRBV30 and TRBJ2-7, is SQTIHQWPATLVQPVGSPLSLECTVEGTSNPNLYWYRQAAGRGLQLLFYSVGIGQISSEVPQNLSASRPQDRQFILSSKKLLLSDSGFYLCAWSETGADEQYFGPGTRLTVT.

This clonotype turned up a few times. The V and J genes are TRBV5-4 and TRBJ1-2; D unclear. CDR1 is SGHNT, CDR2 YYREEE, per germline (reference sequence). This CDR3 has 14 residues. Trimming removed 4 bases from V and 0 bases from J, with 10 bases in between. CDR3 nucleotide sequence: TGTGCCAGCAGCCAACAAGTAGCTAACTATGGCTACACCTTC. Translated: CASSQQVANYGYTF.

As DNA, the CDR3 is TGCGCCAGCAGCTTGACCGAGGCTGGAAACACCATATATTTT. It codes for CASSLTEAGNTIYF. V is TRBV5-1 and J is TRBJ1-3; D is undetermined. Trimming stripped 1 base from V and 2 bases from J, with 7 bases between. The germline CDR1 and CDR2 sequences are SGHRS and YFSETQ. The CDR3 is made up of 14 amino acids. Together with reference TRBV5-1 and TRBJ1-3, the CDR3 gives the full variable domain: KAGVTQTPRYLIKTRGQQVTLSCSPISGHRSVSWYQQTPGQGLQFLFEYFSETQRNKGNFPGRFSGRQFSNSRSEMNVSTLELGDSALYLCASSLTEAGNTIYFGEGSWLTVV.

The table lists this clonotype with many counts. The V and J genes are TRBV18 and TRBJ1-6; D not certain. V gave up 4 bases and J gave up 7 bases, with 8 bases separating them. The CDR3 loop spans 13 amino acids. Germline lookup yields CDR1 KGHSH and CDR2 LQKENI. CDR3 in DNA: TGTGCCAGCTCACGGACGGACAATTCACCCCTCCACTTT. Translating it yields CASSRTDNSPLHF.

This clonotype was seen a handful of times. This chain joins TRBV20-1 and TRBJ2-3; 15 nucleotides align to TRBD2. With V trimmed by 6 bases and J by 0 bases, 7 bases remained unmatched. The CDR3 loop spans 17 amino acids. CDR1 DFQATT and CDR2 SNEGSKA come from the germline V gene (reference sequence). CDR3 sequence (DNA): TGCAGTGCATTTCCCGGGACTAGCGGGGGGAGCACAGATACGCAGTATTTT. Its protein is CSAFPGTSGGSTDTQYF.

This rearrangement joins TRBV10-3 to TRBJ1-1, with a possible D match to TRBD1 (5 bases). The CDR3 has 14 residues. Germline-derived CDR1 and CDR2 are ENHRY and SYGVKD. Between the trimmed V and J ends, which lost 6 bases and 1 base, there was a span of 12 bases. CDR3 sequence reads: CAIRRDTGNTEAFF. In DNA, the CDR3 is TGTGCCATCAGAAGAGATACAGGGAACACTGAAGCTTTCTTT.

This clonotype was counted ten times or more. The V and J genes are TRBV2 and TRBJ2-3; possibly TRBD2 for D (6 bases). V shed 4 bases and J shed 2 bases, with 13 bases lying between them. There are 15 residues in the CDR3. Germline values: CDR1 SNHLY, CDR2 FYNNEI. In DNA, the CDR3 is TGTGCCAGCAGTGGCCGGCGGGGAATCACAGATACGCAGTATTTT. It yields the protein CASSGRRGITDTQYF. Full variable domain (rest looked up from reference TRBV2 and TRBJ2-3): EPEVTQTPSHQVTQMGQEVILRCVPISNHLYFYWYRQILGQKVEFLVSFYNNEISEKSEIFDDQFSVERPDGSNFTLKIRSTKLEDSAMYFCASSGRRGITDTQYFGPGTRLTVL.

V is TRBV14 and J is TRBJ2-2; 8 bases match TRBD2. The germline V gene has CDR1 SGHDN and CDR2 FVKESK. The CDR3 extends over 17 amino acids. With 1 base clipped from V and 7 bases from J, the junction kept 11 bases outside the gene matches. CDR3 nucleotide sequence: TGTGCCAGCAGCCAAGTGAAGGGCCTAGCGGGTAGCGGGGAGCTGTTTTTT. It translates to CASSQVKGLAGSGELFF.

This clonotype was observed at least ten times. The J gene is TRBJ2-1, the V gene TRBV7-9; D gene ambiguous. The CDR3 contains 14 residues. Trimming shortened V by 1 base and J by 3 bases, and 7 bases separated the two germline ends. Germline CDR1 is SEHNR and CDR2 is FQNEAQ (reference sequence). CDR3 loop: CASSLGGRYNEQFF. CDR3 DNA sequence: TGTGCCAGCAGCTTAGGTGGGCGCTACAATGAGCAGTTCTTC. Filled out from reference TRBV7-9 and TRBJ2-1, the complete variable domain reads DTGVSQNPRHKITKRGQNVTFRCDPISEHNRLYWYRQTLGQGPEFLTYFQNEAQLEKSRLLSDRFSAERPKGSFSTLEIQRTEQGDSAMYLCASSLGGRYNEQFFGPGTRLTVL.

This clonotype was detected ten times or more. The CDR3 is CASSLTTGNYEQYF. The CDR3 nucleotides read TGTGCCAGCAGCTTAACGACAGGCAACTACGAGCAGTACTTC. The chain combines TRBV7-9 with TRBJ2-7; tentative D call: TRBD1 (6 bases). The germline V gene has CDR1 SEHNR and CDR2 FQNEAQ (reference sequence). The V end was cut by 2 bases, the J end by 3 bases, with 11 bases between. This CDR3 region has 14 residues.

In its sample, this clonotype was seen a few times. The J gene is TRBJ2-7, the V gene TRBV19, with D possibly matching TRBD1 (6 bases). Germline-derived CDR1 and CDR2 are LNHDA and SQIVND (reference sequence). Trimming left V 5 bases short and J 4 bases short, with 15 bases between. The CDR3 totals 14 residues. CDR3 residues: CASSRRGDIYEQYF. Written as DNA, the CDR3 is TGTGCCAGTAGTCGCAGGGGCGACATTTACGAGCAGTACTTC.